This is a list of T cell receptor beta chains from one sample in a study of immune cell composition in non-small cell lung cancer. Some clones are missing from TCRdb's copy, which holds only in-frame ones; the method was immunoSEQ multiplex PCR. Altogether over 7,500 clones are present, around three quarters being singletons, with the ten largest covering over 10%. Sequenced sample: non-adjacent lung tissue. All receptors derive from a human donor with non-small cell lung cancer. CDR3s include the opening cysteine and the closing phenylalanine or tryptophan. Fields, in order: CDR3 protein, CDR3 DNA, clone size, D gene, J gene, V gene. D genes are given only for firm matches. A clone size is listed for some rows: how often the clone was seen (once, few, many), or a class if it is expanded.

CDR3: CASSKLQGASNEQFF; DNA: TGTGCCAGCAGTAAATTACAGGGGGCCAGCAATGAGCAGTTCTTC; size: .; D: TRBD1; J: TRBJ2-1; V: TRBV6-1
CDR3: CASSPDRGPGELFF; DNA: TGTGCCAGCAGCCCCGACAGGGGGCCCGGGGAGCTGTTTTTT; size: .; D: TRBD1; J: TRBJ2-2; V: TRBV4-2
CDR3: CAWSVRGTQSTGELFF; DNA: TGTGCCTGGAGTGTACGGGGGACCCAGAGCACCGGGGAGCTGTTTTTT; size: .; D: .; J: TRBJ2-2; V: TRBV30
CDR3: CASEGAHYEQYF; DNA: TGTGCCAGCGAGGGGGCTCACTACGAGCAGTACTTC; size: .; D: TRBD1; J: TRBJ2-7; V: TRBV2
CDR3: CASSDRYEQYF; DNA: TGTGCCAGCAGTGACAGGTACGAGCAGTACTTC; size: .; D: .; J: TRBJ2-7; V: TRBV6-1
CDR3: CASSLVGGRGPGELFF; DNA: TGCGCCAGCAGCTTGGTAGGCGGCAGGGGTCCCGGGGAGCTGTTTTTT; size: .; D: .; J: TRBJ2-2; V: TRBV5-1
CDR3: CASSLDRRAYEQYF; DNA: TGTGCCAGCAGTTTGGACAGGCGGGCGTACGAGCAGTACTTC; size: .; D: TRBD1; J: TRBJ2-7; V: TRBV27
CDR3: CASSSGREAFF; DNA: TGTGCCAGCAGTTCGGGACGGGAGGCTTTCTTT; size: .; D: .; J: TRBJ1-1; V: TRBV28
CDR3: CASGQVSTDTQYF; DNA: TGTGCCAGCGGACAGGTTAGCACAGATACGCAGTATTTT; size: .; D: TRBD1; J: TRBJ2-3; V: TRBV6-5
CDR3: CAISESDETQYF; DNA: TGTGCCATCAGTGAGTCGGACGAGACCCAGTACTTC; size: medium-sized; D: .; J: TRBJ2-5; V: TRBV10-3
CDR3: CASSDGTGVNEQYF; DNA: TGTGCCAGCAGTGACGGGACAGGGGTGAACGAGCAGTACTTC; size: .; D: TRBD1; J: TRBJ2-7; V: TRBV2
CDR3: CASSSPGQGNEKLFF; DNA: TGTGCCAGCAGTTCACCGGGACAGGGAAATGAAAAACTGTTTTTT; size: .; D: TRBD1; J: TRBJ1-4; V: TRBV6-1
CDR3: CASSADSLYGYTF; DNA: TGTGCCAGCAGTGCCGACAGCCTTTATGGCTACACCTTC; size: few; D: .; J: TRBJ1-2; V: TRBV27
CDR3: CASSPSLGTFPGAQETQYF; DNA: TGTGCCAGCTCACCATCGCTGGGGACATTCCCAGGAGCCCAAGAGACCCAGTACTTC; size: .; D: .; J: TRBJ2-5; V: TRBV18
CDR3: CASSGQGSDTQYF; DNA: TGTGCCAGCAGCGGGCAGGGCTCAGATACGCAGTATTTT; size: .; D: .; J: TRBJ2-3; V: TRBV9
CDR3: CASSLDRGTGGFGNQPQHF; DNA: TGCGCCAGCAGCCTCGACCGGGGGACAGGGGGCTTCGGCAATCAGCCCCAGCATTTT; size: .; D: TRBD1; J: TRBJ1-5; V: TRBV5-1
CDR3: CSVGQGTNQPQHF; DNA: TGCAGCGTTGGACAGGGTACCAATCAGCCCCAGCATTTT; size: few; D: TRBD1; J: TRBJ1-5; V: TRBV29-1
CDR3: CAWSASSTALVTEAFF; DNA: TGTGCCTGGAGTGCTTCCTCGACTGCGTTAGTTACTGAAGCTTTCTTT; size: .; D: .; J: TRBJ1-1; V: TRBV30
CDR3: CAWSEVTEAFF; DNA: TGTGCCTGGAGTGAGGTCACTGAAGCTTTCTTT; size: .; D: .; J: TRBJ1-1; V: TRBV30
CDR3: CASSPPGADTQYF; DNA: TGCGCCAGCAGCCCACCCGGAGCAGATACGCAGTATTTT; size: .; D: .; J: TRBJ2-3; V: TRBV4-1
CDR3: CASFPPSGGGSNEQFF; DNA: TGTGCCAGCTTCCCTCCGTCGGGCGGGGGGTCCAATGAGCAGTTCTTC; size: medium-sized; D: TRBD2; J: TRBJ2-1; V: TRBV18
CDR3: CASSLDVNEKLFF; DNA: TGTGCCAGCAGCTTGGACGTCAATGAAAAACTGTTTTTT; size: .; D: .; J: TRBJ1-4; V: TRBV5-8
CDR3: CASSPYLTSGRQHGQYF; DNA: TGTGCCAGCTCACCGTACTTGACTAGCGGGAGGCAACACGGGCAGTACTTC; size: few; D: TRBD2; J: TRBJ2-4; V: TRBV18
CDR3: CASSQEGGGRTGEQYF; DNA: TGCGCCAGCAGCCAAGAGGGGGGCGGGAGAACTGGCGAGCAGTACTTC; size: .; D: .; J: TRBJ2-7; V: TRBV4-1
CDR3: CASSRGGGNEKLFF; DNA: TGTGCCAGCAGCCGCGGGGGGGGCAATGAAAAACTGTTTTTT; size: .; D: .; J: TRBJ1-4; V: TRBV5-4
CDR3: CATSRDSPGLEDTQYF; DNA: TGTGCCACCAGCAGAGATAGCCCGGGGCTTGAAGATACGCAGTATTTT; size: .; D: .; J: TRBJ2-3; V: TRBV15
CDR3: CASSQGGLAGYEQYF; DNA: TGTGCCAGCAGCCAGGGGGGACTAGCGGGCTACGAGCAGTACTTC; size: .; D: TRBD2; J: TRBJ2-7; V: TRBV13
CDR3: CASTQGGGWEKLFF; DNA: TGTGCCAGCACCCAGGGTGGAGGTTGGGAAAAACTGTTTTTT; size: .; D: .; J: TRBJ1-4; V: TRBV6-6
CDR3: CAIALGGAYEQYF; DNA: TGTGCCATCGCCCTGGGAGGGGCCTACGAGCAGTACTTC; size: .; D: TRBD2; J: TRBJ2-7; V: TRBV10-3
CDR3: CASSPGGYSGANVLTF; DNA: TGTGCCAGCAGCCCCGGCGGCTACTCTGGGGCCAACGTCCTGACTTTC; size: .; D: .; J: TRBJ2-6; V: TRBV14
CDR3: CASSPQGGAEAFF; DNA: TGTGCCAGCTCACCACAGGGAGGCGCTGAAGCTTTCTTT; size: .; D: .; J: TRBJ1-1; V: TRBV18
CDR3: CASSQDRGSGANVLTF; DNA: TGTGCCAGCAGCCAAGACAGGGGCTCTGGGGCCAACGTCCTGACTTTC; size: .; D: .; J: TRBJ2-6; V: TRBV4-2
CDR3: CASSQEDLGGYGYTF; DNA: TGCGCCAGCAGCCAAGAAGACCTCGGTGGCTATGGCTACACCTTC; size: few; D: .; J: TRBJ1-2; V: TRBV4-3